These 2 T cell receptor beta chains were all obtained from the same sample, sequenced in a study of robustness of blood B and T cell sequencing. TCR beta repertoires were quantified from mRNA rather than genomic DNA. cDNA was made with a 5' template-switch oligo adding a universal priming site. Each cDNA molecule was tagged by a 12-nucleotide random UMI. TCRdb analysed the PCR reads with MiXCR anew, one entry per CDR3 protein. The sample consists of several thousand distinct CDR3 sequences, approximately 50% of them appearing once. What was sequenced was peripheral blood. These receptors were obtained from a human donor in good health.

The table lists this clonotype with a few counts. The chain carries TRBV6-1 and TRBJ2-7; D is perhaps TRBD2 (5 bases). CDR3 length equals 16 residues. V lost 2 bases to trimming and J lost 0 bases, with 14 bases between them. The germline CDR1 and CDR2 sequences are MNHNS and SASEGT. For the CDR3, the DNA is TGTGCCAGCAGTGAAAGTAGGTCTAGCTACTCCTACGAGCAGTACTTC. Translation: CASSESRSSYSYEQYF.

There are a few counts of this clonotype. The V gene is TRBV7-9, the J gene TRBJ2-1; no reliable D call. Germline V gene lookup returns CDR1 SEHNR and CDR2 FQNEAQ (reference sequence). V dropped 5 bases and J dropped 4 bases, with 18 bases sitting between them. The CDR3 consists of 16 residues. CDR3 coding DNA: TGTGCCAGCAGCAGCCGTCCGGACCGACTTTACAATGAGCAGTTCTTC. Amino acid sequence: CASSSRPDRLYNEQFF.